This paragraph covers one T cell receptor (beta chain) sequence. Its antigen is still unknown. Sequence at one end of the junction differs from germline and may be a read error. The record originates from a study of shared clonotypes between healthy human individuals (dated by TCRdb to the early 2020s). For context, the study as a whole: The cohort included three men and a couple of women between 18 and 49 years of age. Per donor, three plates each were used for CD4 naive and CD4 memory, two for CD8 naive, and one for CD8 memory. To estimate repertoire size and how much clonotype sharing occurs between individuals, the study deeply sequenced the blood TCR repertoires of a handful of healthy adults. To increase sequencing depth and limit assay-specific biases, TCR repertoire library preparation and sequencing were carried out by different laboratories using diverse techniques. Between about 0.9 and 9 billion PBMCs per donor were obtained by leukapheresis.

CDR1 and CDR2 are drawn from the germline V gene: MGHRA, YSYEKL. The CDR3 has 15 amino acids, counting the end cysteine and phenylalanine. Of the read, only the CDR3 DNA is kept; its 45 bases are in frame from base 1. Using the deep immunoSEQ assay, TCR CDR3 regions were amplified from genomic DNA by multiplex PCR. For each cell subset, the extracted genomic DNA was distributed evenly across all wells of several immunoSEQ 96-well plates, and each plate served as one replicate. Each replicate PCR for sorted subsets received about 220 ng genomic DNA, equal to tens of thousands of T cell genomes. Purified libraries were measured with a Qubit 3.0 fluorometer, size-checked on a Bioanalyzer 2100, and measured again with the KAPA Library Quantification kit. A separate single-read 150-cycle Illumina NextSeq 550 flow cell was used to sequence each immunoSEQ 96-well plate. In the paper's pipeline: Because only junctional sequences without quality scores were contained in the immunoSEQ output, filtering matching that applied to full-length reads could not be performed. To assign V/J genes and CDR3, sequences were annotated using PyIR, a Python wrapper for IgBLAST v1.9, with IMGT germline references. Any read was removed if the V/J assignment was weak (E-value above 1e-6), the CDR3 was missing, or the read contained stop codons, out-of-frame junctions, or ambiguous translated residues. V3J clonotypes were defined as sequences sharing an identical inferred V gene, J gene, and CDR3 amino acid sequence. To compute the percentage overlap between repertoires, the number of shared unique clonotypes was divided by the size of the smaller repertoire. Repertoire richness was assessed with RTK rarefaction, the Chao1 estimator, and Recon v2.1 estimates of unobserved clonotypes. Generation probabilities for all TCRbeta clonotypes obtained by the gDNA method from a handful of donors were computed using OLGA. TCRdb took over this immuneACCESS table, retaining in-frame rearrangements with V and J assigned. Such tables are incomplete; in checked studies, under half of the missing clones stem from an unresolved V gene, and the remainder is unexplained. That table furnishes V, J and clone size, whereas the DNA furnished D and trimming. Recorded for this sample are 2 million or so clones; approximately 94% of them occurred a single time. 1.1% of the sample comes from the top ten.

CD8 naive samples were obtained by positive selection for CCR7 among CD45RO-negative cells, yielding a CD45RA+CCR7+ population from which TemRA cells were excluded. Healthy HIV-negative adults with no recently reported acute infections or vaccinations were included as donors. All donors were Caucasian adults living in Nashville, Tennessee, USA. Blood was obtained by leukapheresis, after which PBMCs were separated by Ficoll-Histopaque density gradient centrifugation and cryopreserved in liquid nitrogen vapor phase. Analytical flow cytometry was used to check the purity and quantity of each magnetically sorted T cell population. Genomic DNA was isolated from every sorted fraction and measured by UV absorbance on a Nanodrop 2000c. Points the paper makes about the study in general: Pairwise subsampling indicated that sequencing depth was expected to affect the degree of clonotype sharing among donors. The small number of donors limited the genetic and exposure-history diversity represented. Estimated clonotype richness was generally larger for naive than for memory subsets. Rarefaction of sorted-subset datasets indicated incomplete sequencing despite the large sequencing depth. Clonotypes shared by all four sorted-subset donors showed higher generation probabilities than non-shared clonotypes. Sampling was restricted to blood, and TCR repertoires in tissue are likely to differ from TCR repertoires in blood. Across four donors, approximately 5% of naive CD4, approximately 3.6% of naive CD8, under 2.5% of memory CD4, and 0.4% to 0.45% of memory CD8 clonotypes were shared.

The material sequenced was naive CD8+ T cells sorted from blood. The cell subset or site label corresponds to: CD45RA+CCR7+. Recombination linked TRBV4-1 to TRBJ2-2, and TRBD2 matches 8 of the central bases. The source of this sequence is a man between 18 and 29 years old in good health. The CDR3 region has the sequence CASSLSGEPDGELFF. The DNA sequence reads TGCGCCAGCAGCCTTAGCGGGGAGCCGGACGGGGAGCTATTTTTT.